This T cell receptor (beta chain) derives from a study of shared clonotypes between healthy human individuals. Clones were sequenced by immunoSEQ multiplex PCR, and TCRdb holds only the in-frame ones, with some missing. Counted here are fewer than 2.5 million clones, 93% occurring once; the ten biggest clones make up about 0.34%. This CDR3 has 16 amino acids. V trimming: 5 bases; J trimming: 6 bases; junction bases outside the gene matches: 10. Germline assignment: CDR1 SGHRS and CDR2 YFSETQ. Sequenced sample: naive CD4+ T cells from PBMCs. The sample's subset: CD45RA+ positively selected. This clonotype was sampled from a man younger than 35 in good health. Some clones in this sample may be carry-over from other donors' samples. The chain couples TRBV5-1 to TRBJ1-5; TRBD1 matches at 11 bases. Written as DNA, the CDR3 is TGCGCCAGCAGGTTGCTCGGACAGGGGGCAGGTCAGCCCCAGCATTTT. Amino acids: CASRLLGQGAGQPQHF.